The clone carrying this T cell receptor beta chain was picked up many times. A junction end diverges from the germline sequence, so it may reflect a read error. MiXCR was run by TCRdb on the 5' RACE reads, yielding one entry per CDR3 protein. The table lists about 30,000 distinct CDR3 sequences, over 6.5% of them singletons. The source of the sample is a study of early T cells in non-severe SARS-CoV-2 infection. CDR1 and CDR2 (germline): SGHTA, FQGTGA. This CDR3 has 13 residues. The clonotype was recovered from an adult who was a healthcare worker with PCR-confirmed SARS-CoV-2 infection or an uninfected control (not recorded which). Material for sequencing was whole blood. This rearrangement joins TRBV7-3 to TRBJ1-2; the D gene is possibly TRBD1 (5 bases). DNA for the CDR3: TGTGCCAGCAGCCCCTCTAGGGACTACGGCTACACCTTC. Translation gives CASSPSRDYGYTF.